These 10 T cell receptor beta chains share one sample of origin, sequenced in a study of cytomegalovirus exposure and HLA in healthy donors. The PCR employed 60 Vbeta primers together with 13 Jbeta primers. Only in-frame clones appear in the TCRdb table, and some are missing; sequencing was by immunoSEQ multiplex PCR. The sample lists approximately 130,000 clones, around 77% occurring once. Sequences were obtained from PBMCs. The receptors stem from a middle-aged man in good health and CMV-seronegative.

This chain links TRBV10-3 with TRBJ2-3, with 11 bases aligning to TRBD2. The CDR3 length is 15 residues. CDR1 and CDR2 from the germline V gene are ENHRY and SYGVKD. The ends lost 2 bases at V and 5 bases at J; junction bases unmatched: 3. The CDR3 loop is CAISETSGSQDTQYF. Written as DNA, the CDR3 is TGTGCCATCAGTGAGACTAGCGGGAGTCAAGATACGCAGTATTTT.

DNA of the CDR3: TGTGCCAGCAGCGTAGCTAGGAACACCGGGGAGCTGTTTTTT. It encodes CASSVARNTGELFF. The chain has TRBV9 and TRBJ2-2; D is uncertain. The CDR3 is made up of 14 amino acids. Germline V gene data show CDR1 as SGDLS and CDR2 as YYNGEE. V was cut by 0 bases and J by 1 base, with 4 bases left in between. Full variable domain (remainder filled in from reference TRBV9 and TRBJ2-2): DSGVTQTPKHLITATGQRVTLRCSPRSGDLSVYWYQQSLDQGLQFLIQYYNGEERAKGNILERFSAQQFPDLHSELNLSSLELGDSALYFCASSVARNTGELFFGEGSRLTVL.

This clone turned up a few times. The rearrangement uses TRBV5-4 and TRBJ2-5; TRBD2 matches at 8 bases. CDR1 is SGHNT and CDR2 is YYREEE in the germline V gene (reference sequence). Trimming took 2 bases from V and 2 from J; bases not matched to a gene: 5. The CDR3 has 15 amino acids. This CDR3 is CASSFRTSSQETQYF. For the CDR3, the DNA is TGTGCCAGCAGCTTCCGGACTAGCAGTCAAGAGACCCAGTACTTC.

This rearrangement joins TRBV7-9 to TRBJ2-3; TRBD2 matches 8 bases. CDR1 SEHNR and CDR2 FQNEAQ come from the germline V gene (reference sequence). Germline trimming cut 2 bases from V and 2 bases from J; bases unmatched to any gene: 6. The CDR3 has 16 amino acids. The CDR3 DNA reads TGTGCCAGCAGCTTACCCGTAGCGGGAAACACAGATACGCAGTATTTT. Residues: CASSLPVAGNTDTQYF.

The chain combines TRBV5-1 with TRBJ2-7; TRBD1 agrees at 8 bases. Trimming at V came to 4 bases and at J to 0 bases, leaving 15 bases not matched to a gene. This CDR3 is built from 18 residues. Germline V gene sequence: CDR1 SGHRS, CDR2 YFSETQ. In DNA, the CDR3 is TGCGCCAGCAGCCGGGACAGGTCGGCTGTTCCTAGCTCCTACGAGCAGTACTTC. This translates into CASSRDRSAVPSSYEQYF.

The chain carries TRBV28 and TRBJ1-3; D is unclear. The CDR3 totals 12 residues. With 6 bases removed from V and 4 bases from J, the gap between germline ends came to 7 bases. The germline CDR1 and CDR2 sequences are MDHEN and SYDVKM. The CDR3 loop reads CASRMAGNTIYF. CDR3 in DNA: TGTGCCAGCAGGATGGCAGGAAACACCATATATTTT.

CDR3 loop: CASSLGTGTYEQYF. Written as DNA, the CDR3 is TGTGCCAGCAGCTTAGGGACAGGGACTTACGAGCAGTACTTC. The V call is TRBV7-6, the J call TRBJ2-7; 8 nucleotides match TRBD1. CDR3 size: 14 residues. Germline values: CDR1 SGHVS, CDR2 FNYEAQ. The junction had 3 bases not matched to a gene; V was cut back by 1 base and J by 4 bases.

The genes are TRBV27 and TRBJ2-1; TRBD2 agrees at 10 bases. J lost 3 bases, V lost 7 bases, and 6 bases had no gene match. The V gene's germline CDR1 is MNHEY and CDR2 SMNVEV (reference sequence). This CDR3 is 15 amino acids long. As DNA, the CDR3 is TGTGCCAGCACCAATGGACTAGCGGTCTACAATGAGCAGTTCTTC. Translated: CASTNGLAVYNEQFF.

This chain connects TRBV28 to TRBJ2-7, with 8 bases lining up with TRBD1. The CDR3 loop spans 15 amino acids. Trimming at V came to 6 bases and at J to 9 bases, leaving 16 bases not matched to a gene. Germline V CDR1 and CDR2: MDHEN, SYDVKM. Here the CDR3 reads CASRSGTGASGTQYF. The CDR3 region has the DNA TGTGCCAGCAGATCCGGGACAGGCGCCTCGGGGACGCAGTACTTC.

This clone was recorded once. The chain links TRBV6-6 to TRBJ2-5; TRBD2 matches 9 bases. V dropped 8 bases and J dropped 5; count of bases not matched to a gene: 12. This CDR3 is 15 amino acids long. Germline values: CDR1 MNHNY, CDR2 SVGAGI (reference sequence). The CDR3 spells CASGRREGLGETQYF. The CDR3 nucleotides are TGTGCCAGCGGGCGGCGGGAGGGCCTTGGGGAGACCCAGTACTTC.